This passage covers 5 T cell receptor beta chains from one sample sequenced in a study of vaccination and CD4 T cells after COVID-19. Stated treatment: approximately 9-day PBMC culture with coronavirus spike peptide pools or control peptides (ViraFEST assay). No antigens are known for them. The Oncomine TCR Beta short-read assay was what sequenced the DNA obtained from cultured CD4+ T cells. MiXCR, applied by TCRdb to the PCR reads, yields one record per CDR3 protein. The data contain over 6,000 distinct CDR3 sequences, 77% of them singletons. Sequencing used CD4+ T cells from blood, cultured in vitro. These receptors were taken from a human donor who had recovered from COVID-19.

The chain combines TRBV20-1 with TRBJ2-5, with D hard to call. CDR1 is DFQATT, CDR2 SNEGSKA, per germline (reference sequence). V lost 0 bases, J lost 5 bases, and 19 bases lay in between. The CDR3 contains 16 residues. Here the CDR3 reads CSARDPLLTLGETQYF. In DNA form, the CDR3 reads TGCAGTGCTAGAGATCCCCTCCTGACGCTCGGTGAGACCCAGTACTTC.

The gene calls are TRBV6-1 and TRBJ1-5; D remains ambiguous. The V and J ends lost 6 bases and 0 bases respectively, with 6 bases between them. The germline gives CDR1 MNHNS, CDR2 SASEGT. The CDR3 contains 13 residues. In DNA, the CDR3 is TGTGCCAGCAGGGCGGATAGCAATCAGCCCCAGCATTTT. The encoded protein is CASRADSNQPQHF.

The chain uses TRBV19 and TRBJ1-2; 7 positions match TRBD1. The trim removed 5 bases at V and 6 bases at J, leaving 12 bases unmatched. The V gene's germline CDR1 is LNHDA and CDR2 SQIVND (reference sequence). This CDR3 region has 15 residues. The DNA of the CDR3 is TGTGCCAGTAGTCACCACAGGGGTTACGGGAATGGCTACACCTTC. It specifies CASSHHRGYGNGYTF.

This clonotype came up once. V usage is TRBV24-1 and J usage is TRBJ2-7; tentatively, D is TRBD1 (6 bases). With 5 bases removed from V and 4 bases from J, the gap between germline ends came to 11 bases. Per germline, CDR1 KGHDR and CDR2 SFDVKD. There are 13 residues in the CDR3. The CDR3 spells CATSARGYYEQYF. The CDR3 nucleotides read TGTGCCACCAGTGCCAGGGGTTATTACGAGCAGTACTTC.

The chain links TRBV19 to TRBJ1-5, with unresolved D. Trimming took 1 base from V and 3 from J, leaving 10 bases between them. This CDR3 spans 15 amino acids. From germline, CDR1 is LNHDA and CDR2 SQIVND (reference sequence). CDR3 sequence reads: CASSIVQALNQPQHF. The DNA for the CDR3 is TGTGCCAGTAGTATAGTTCAGGCACTCAATCAGCCCCAGCATTTT.